This TCR beta chain was identified during a study of CD8 T cells in ankylosing spondylitis. Germline V CDR1 and CDR2: GTSNPN, SVGIG (reference sequence). The CDR3 is 10 amino acids. V was clipped by 3 bases and J by 7 bases, with 6 bases between them. Details on this clonotype: Its antigen is still unknown.

General study findings and limits: Ankylosing spondylitis blood appeared to be characterized by a TCR beta motif of 8 or 9 highly homologous variants.

TCRdb reprocessed the 5' RACE reads via MiXCR and lists one record per CDR3 protein. The data hold approximately 150,000 distinct CDR3 sequences, with about 32% observed a single time. This chain joins TRBV30 and TRBJ1-2; D gene unclear. The sequenced sample consisted of synovial fluid, either unsorted or a sorted T cell fraction (not recorded which). The sequence was obtained from a male donor with ankylosing spondylitis. CDR3 bases: TGTGCCTGGAGCCCCCCTGGCTACACCTTC. Protein product: CAWSPPGYTF.